What follows is one TCR beta chain and its context. Its matching antigen is unknown. Some clones are missing from TCRdb's copy, which holds only in-frame ones; the method was immunoSEQ multiplex PCR. The sample has fewer than 25,000 clones, just under 75% seen once; the top ten hold approximately 2.5%. This record belongs to a study of chemoradiotherapy in HPV16-positive cancers. About the study: A couple of HPV16-positive patients' cells yielded candidate HPV-specific clones and common motifs.

Study-wide points: In HPV16-positive patients, HPV-responsive T-cell expansion tracked better recurrence-free survival. HPV-specific T cells were functionally defined from only a couple of HPV16-positive patients. Candidate HPV-specific clones and E7-related TCR motifs grew in tumor during treatment.

Trimming removed 5 bases from V and 4 bases from J; junction bases left unmatched: 7. The CDR3 sequence is 14 residues long. CDR1 and CDR2 (germline): LNHDA, SQIVND (reference sequence). Sampling was performed from a patient who underwent chemoradiotherapy. This TCR was sampled from a human donor with HPV-associated anogenital cancer. The rearrangement joins TRBV19 to TRBJ2-5, with 7 bases aligning to TRBD1. The CDR3 sequence: CASSVRRDRETQYF. The CDR3, as DNA: TGTGCCAGTAGTGTGCGCCGGGACAGAGAGACCCAGTACTTC.